The clone carrying this TCR beta chain was found a few times. No antigen is known for it. The sample belongs to a study of blood T cells in healthy people across ages. Broader study findings: It was found that TCR beta diversity correlated strongly with the percentage of naive T cells.

CDR3 size: 15 residues. The germline gives CDR1 LGHNA, CDR2 YNFKEQ. The germline V and J ends were trimmed by 2 bases and 1 base, with 8 bases remaining between them. Sample-barcoded 5' priming and a J-beta primer mix drove a second PCR of roughly 7 to 11 cycles. A tag from a template-switch adaptor with 12 random nucleotides marked each cDNA molecule. In TCRdb, the 5' RACE reads were re-called with MiXCR into one record per CDR3 protein. Of about 1.1 million distinct CDR3 sequences in the sample, approximately 38% were seen once. Sequenced sample: blood. This TCR came from a man younger than 35 in good health. The chain carries TRBV4-2 and TRBJ2-2; D is undetermined. The CDR3 spells CASSQLVGNTGELFF. CDR3 nucleotides: TGTGCCAGCAGCCAATTAGTAGGGAACACCGGGGAGCTGTTTTTT.